This record covers a single T cell receptor beta chain. Antigen unknown. Profiling relied on immunoSEQ multiplex PCR, and the TCRdb table lists in-frame clones only, not all of them. This table holds about 100,000 clones, about 94% found once. This specimen comes from a study of siplizumab effects on memory and regulatory T cells. Broader study findings: Versus over 25% in controls, the mappable alloreactive CD4+ clones averaged roughly 70% Treg-derived with siplizumab. Alloreactive clones mapping to unstimulated subsets formed only a minor fraction.

This CDR3 spans 13 amino acids. V usage is TRBV21-1 and J usage is TRBJ2-5; the DNA was not compared with TRBD2, the D call given in the table. TRBV21-1 is flagged as a pseudogene. The TCR was taken from a human donor in good health. The sequencing input was non-Treg CD4+ T cells sorted from blood. CDR3 sequence (DNA): TGTGCCAGCTCTGGCGGTGTCCAAGAGACCCAGTACTTC. Its protein is CASSGGVQETQYF.